One sample yielded the 6 T cell receptor beta chains listed below, sequenced in a study of T cell responses to AZD1222 COVID-19 vaccine. Sequenced by immunoSEQ multiplex PCR; TCRdb stores in-frame clones only, minus some. The table lists 75,000 to 100,000 clones, about 93% of them singletons. Source: peripheral blood, taken 28 days after the second AZD1222 dose. These receptors were obtained from an adult who received the AZD1222 COVID-19 vaccine.

The chain joins TRBV7-2 to TRBJ1-1, with D maybe TRBD1 (5 bases). The V gene lost 5 bases and the J gene lost 6 bases, with 16 bases spanning the gap. The CDR3 contains 14 residues. Germline V gives CDR1 SGHTA, CDR2 FQGNSA. The CDR3 is CASSMRGSEAEAFF. Here the CDR3 DNA reads TGTGCCAGCAGCATGCGGGGGTCTGAGGCTGAAGCTTTCTTT.

The chain links TRBV19 to TRBJ1-6; tentatively, D is TRBD1 (6 bases). Germline lookup yields CDR1 LNHDA and CDR2 SQIVND (reference sequence). Trimming took off 0 bases at V and 9 bases at J, with 15 bases between the two ends. The CDR3 totals 16 residues. The CDR3 DNA reads TGTGCCAGTAGTATAGATCTCCTGAGGGGGGTTTCACCCCTCCACTTT. Protein: CASSIDLLRGVSPLHF.

The V call is TRBV18, the J call TRBJ2-1, with 9 bases that match TRBD2. Trimming at V came to 4 bases and at J to 3 bases, leaving 10 bases not matched to a gene. The V gene's germline CDR1 is KGHSH and CDR2 LQKENI. CDR3 length: 17 residues. CDR3 sequence: CASSRSRGGRNYNEQFF. CDR3 in DNA: TGTGCCAGCTCACGCTCGCGGGGGGGCCGAAACTACAATGAGCAGTTCTTC.

The V and J genes are TRBV21-1 and TRBJ1-4. TRBV21-1 is a pseudogene segment. CDR3 length equals 16 residues. CDR3 bases: TGTGCCAGCAGCAAAGCTGGTGTAGGGACGGGGGAAAAACTGTTTTTT. Protein: CASSKAGVGTGEKLFF.

The chain employs TRBV4-1 and TRBJ1-6, with 8 bases matching TRBD1. Germline loops: CDR1 MGHRA, CDR2 YSYEKL. This CDR3 is 17 amino acids long. Losses at the gene ends were 4 bases for V and 7 bases for J; bases not matched to a gene: 12. The CDR3 DNA sequence: TGCGCCAGCAGCCCAGCTCCGGGACAGGAGTTCAATTCACCCCTCCACTTT. Amino acids: CASSPAPGQEFNSPLHF.

The CDR3 sequence is CASSFIVPRQISGANVLTF. The CDR3 DNA reads TGTGCCAGCAGTTTTATCGTACCTCGACAGATCTCTGGGGCCAACGTCCTGACTTTC. This chain connects TRBV27 to TRBJ2-6; D possibly corresponds to TRBD1 (5 bases). This CDR3 is 19 amino acids long. Between the trimmed V and J ends, which lost 3 bases and 0 bases, there was a span of 18 bases. Germline V CDR1 and CDR2: MNHEY, SMNVEV (reference sequence). Full variable domain (remainder filled in from reference TRBV27 and TRBJ2-6): EAQVTQNPRYLITVTGKKLTVTCSQNMNHEYMSWYRQDPGLGLRQIYYSMNVEVTDKGDVPEGYKVSRKEKRNFPLILESPSPNQTSLYFCASSFIVPRQISGANVLTFGAGSRLTVL.